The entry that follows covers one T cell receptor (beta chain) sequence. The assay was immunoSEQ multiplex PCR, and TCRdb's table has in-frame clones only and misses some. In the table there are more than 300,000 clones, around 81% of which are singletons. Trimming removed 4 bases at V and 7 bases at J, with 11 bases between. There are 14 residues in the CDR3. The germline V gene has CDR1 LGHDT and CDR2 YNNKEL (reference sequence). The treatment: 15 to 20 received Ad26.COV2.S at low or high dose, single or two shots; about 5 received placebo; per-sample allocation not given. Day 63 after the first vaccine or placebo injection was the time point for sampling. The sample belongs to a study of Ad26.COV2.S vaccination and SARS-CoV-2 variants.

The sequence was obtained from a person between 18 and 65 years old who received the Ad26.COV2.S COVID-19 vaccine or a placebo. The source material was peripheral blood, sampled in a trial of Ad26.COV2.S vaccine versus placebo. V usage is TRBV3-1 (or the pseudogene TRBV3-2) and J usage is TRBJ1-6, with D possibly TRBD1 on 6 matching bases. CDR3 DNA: TGTGCCAGCAGCCCCCGGGACATAAATTCACCCCTCCACTTT. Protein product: CASSPRDINSPLHF.